The 27 T cell receptor beta chains below come from one sample, sequenced in a study of blood T cell repertoires in COVID-19. TCRdb's copy holds only in-frame clones and misses some; the assay was immunoSEQ multiplex PCR. The table has more than 120,000 clones, around 82% seen once. Sequenced material: PBMCs or T cells enriched from blood (not recorded which). The receptors were sampled from a man aged 50 or older in a cohort exposed to, infected with or recovered from COVID-19 (not recorded which).

The chain joins TRBV6-5 to TRBJ2-7; D is unresolved. From germline, CDR1 is MNHEY and CDR2 SVGAGI. V lost 0 bases and J 2 bases, leaving 8 bases between the germline ends. This CDR3 region has 14 residues. CDR3 residues: CASSYSAQTYEQYF. The DNA of the CDR3 is TGTGCCAGCAGTTACTCGGCTCAAACCTACGAGCAGTACTTC.

The chain recombines TRBV30 with TRBJ2-7, with 7 bases identical to TRBD1. From germline, CDR1 is GTSNPN and CDR2 SVGIG (reference sequence). This CDR3 contains 11 residues. With 3 bases clipped from V and 6 bases from J, the junction kept 2 bases outside the gene matches. The CDR3 loop is CAWSPGGEQYF. CDR3 bases: TGTGCCTGGAGCCCAGGGGGCGAGCAGTACTTC. Looking up the rest from reference TRBV30 and TRBJ2-7 gives the full variable domain: SQTIHQWPATLVQPVGSPLSLECTVEGTSNPNLYWYRQAAGRGLQLLFYSVGIGQISSEVPQNLSASRPQDRQFILSSKKLLLSDSGFYLCAWSPGGEQYFGPGTRLTVT.

The chain couples TRBV18 to TRBJ2-7; D gene uncertain. This CDR3 has 12 residues. Germline-derived CDR1 and CDR2 are KGHSH and LQKENI. V was cut by 3 bases and J by 2 bases, with 5 bases left in between. The CDR3 DNA is TGTGCCAGCTCACCTAGTACCTACGAGCAGTACTTC. It yields the protein CASSPSTYEQYF.

This clone is a singleton in its sample. V gene TRBV18 combines with J gene TRBJ2-3; TRBD2 matches at 11 bases. Looked up from germline, CDR1 is KGHSH and CDR2 is LQKENI. This CDR3 is built from 15 residues. V was pared by 9 bases and J by 2 bases, with 7 bases of the junction left unmatched. In nucleotides, the CDR3 is TGTGCCAGTCGCTCTAGCGGGGGGAACACAGATACGCAGTATTTT. It translates to CASRSSGGNTDTQYF.

The J gene is TRBJ2-1, the V gene TRBV6-1; 7 bases line up with TRBD1. V shed 2 bases, J shed 7 bases, and the junction held 8 bases outside the gene matches. Germline V CDR1 and CDR2: MNHNS, SASEGT. CDR3 length: 15 residues. The chain's CDR3 is CASSERQGGRNEQFF. Here the CDR3 DNA reads TGTGCCAGCAGTGAACGACAGGGCGGCCGGAATGAGCAGTTCTTC.

V is TRBV30 and J is TRBJ1-1, with D maybe TRBD1 (5 bases). CDR1 is GTSNPN, CDR2 SVGIG, per germline (reference sequence). Deletions cut 1 base from V and 10 bases from J, with 19 bases between. The CDR3 sequence is 14 residues long. DNA for the CDR3: TGTGCCTGGAGTGCCATCGTATCCCGCACAGGAGCTTTCTTT. Its translation is CAWSAIVSRTGAFF.

This chain uses TRBV5-1 with TRBJ2-3, with D possibly TRBD2 on 6 matching bases. The CDR3 contains 19 residues. The V end lost 0 bases, the J end lost 0 bases, and 20 bases lay between the germline ends. Germline V gene data show CDR1 as SGHRS and CDR2 as YFSETQ. The CDR3 sequence: CASSLAMYVASVSTDTQYF. The CDR3 region has the DNA TGCGCCAGCAGCTTGGCTATGTATGTGGCTAGCGTTAGCACAGATACGCAGTATTTT.

The chain joins TRBV7-3 to TRBJ2-2; 10 bases are a match to TRBD1. The germline V gene encodes CDR1 SGHTA and CDR2 FQGTGA. Germline trimming cut 4 bases from V and 4 bases from J; bases unmatched to any gene: 3. This CDR3 has 15 residues. CDR3 in DNA: TGTGCCAGCAGCTGGGACAGGGGTGGCACCGGGGAGCTGTTTTTT. Translation: CASSWDRGGTGELFF. The full variable domain, with the rest looked up from reference TRBV7-3 and TRBJ2-2, is GAGVSQTPSNKVTEKGKYVELRCDPISGHTALYWYRQSLGQGPEFLIYFQGTGAADDSGLPNDRFFAVRPEGSVSTLKIQRTERGDSAVYLCASSWDRGGTGELFFGEGSRLTVL.

V gene TRBV27 combines with J gene TRBJ2-1, with 9 bases that match TRBD1. V lost 6 bases, J lost 7 bases, and 10 bases stayed unmatched. CDR1 is MNHEY, CDR2 SMNVEV, per germline (reference sequence). The CDR3 has 15 amino acids. The CDR3 loop reads CASRIQGAWSNEQFF. CDR3 nucleotide sequence: TGTGCCAGCAGAATACAGGGGGCCTGGTCGAATGAGCAGTTCTTC.

This rearrangement joins TRBV5-1 to TRBJ2-7; possibly TRBD2 for D (6 bases). V lost 0 bases and J lost 1, with 11 bases in between. This CDR3 has 15 residues. The germline gives CDR1 SGHRS, CDR2 YFSETQ. The CDR3 reads CASSLVGGESYEQYF. The CDR3 DNA reads TGCGCCAGCAGCTTGGTCGGGGGAGAGTCCTACGAGCAGTACTTC.

The chain carries TRBV9 and TRBJ1-2; no clear D. CDR3 size: 14 residues. Per the germline V gene, CDR1 is SGDLS and CDR2 is YYNGEE. V was clipped by 0 bases and J by 0 bases, with 6 bases between them. The CDR3 DNA sequence: TGTGCCAGCAGCGTAGACTTAGCTAACTATGGCTACACCTTC. This codes for CASSVDLANYGYTF.

V and J are TRBV19 and TRBJ1-1; D is undetermined. This CDR3 has 14 amino acids. Trimming stripped 4 bases from V and 3 bases from J, with 12 bases between. CDR1 LNHDA and CDR2 SQIVND come from the germline V gene (reference sequence). The chain's CDR3 is CASSTTPWDTEAFF. The CDR3, as DNA: TGTGCCAGTAGTACGACACCCTGGGACACTGAAGCTTTCTTT.

The CDR3, as DNA: TGTGCCAGTAGTACAAAGACTAGCGGGGCCCCAGATACGCAGTATTTT. Translating it yields CASSTKTSGAPDTQYF. The chain employs TRBV19 and TRBJ2-3, with 11 bases that match TRBD2. V trimming: 4 bases; J trimming: 4 bases; junction bases outside the gene matches: 7. The CDR3 length is 16 residues. The germline V gene has CDR1 LNHDA and CDR2 SQIVND (reference sequence).

This chain links TRBV18 with TRBJ1-2; 8 bases align to TRBD1. This CDR3 comprises 15 residues. Germline assignment: CDR1 KGHSH and CDR2 LQKENI. V lost 4 bases, J lost 4 bases, and 8 bases stayed unmatched. In DNA form, the CDR3 reads TGTGCCAGCTCACTCGGAAGGACAGGGCCCTATGGCTACACCTTC. It codes for CASSLGRTGPYGYTF. Full variable domain (rest looked up from reference TRBV18 and TRBJ1-2): NAGVMQNPRHLVRRRGQEARLRCSPMKGHSHVYWYRQLPEEGLKFMVYLQKENIIDESGMPKERFSAEFPKEGPSILRIQQVVRGDSAAYFCASSLGRTGPYGYTFGSGTRLTVV.

This clone was counted a single time. The chain is built from TRBV18 and TRBJ2-4, with 8 bases that match TRBD2. Per germline, CDR1 KGHSH and CDR2 LQKENI. Trimming cost V 3 bases and J 0 bases; bases outside gene matches: 10. The CDR3 spans 18 residues. The CDR3 coding sequence is TGTGCCAGCTCACCCCAGGCGCTAGCGGGTCTAGCCAAAAACATTCAGTACTTC. The encoded protein is CASSPQALAGLAKNIQYF.

The genes are TRBV18 and TRBJ1-3; no definite D call. The CDR3 has 14 residues. Trimming took 3 bases from V and 4 from J, leaving 10 bases between them. CDR1 is KGHSH and CDR2 is LQKENI in the germline V gene. CDR3 residues: CASSPSPSGNTIYF. The DNA for the CDR3 is TGTGCCAGCTCACCCTCCCCGTCCGGAAACACCATATATTTT. Together with reference TRBV18 and TRBJ1-3, the CDR3 gives the full variable domain: NAGVMQNPRHLVRRRGQEARLRCSPMKGHSHVYWYRQLPEEGLKFMVYLQKENIIDESGMPKERFSAEFPKEGPSILRIQQVVRGDSAAYFCASSPSPSGNTIYFGEGSWLTVV.

This clone was counted a few times. The J gene is TRBJ2-7, the V gene TRBV9, with 9 bases aligning to TRBD1. With V trimmed by 3 bases and J by 3 bases, 4 bases remained unmatched. The CDR3 sequence is 14 residues long. In germline, CDR1 is SGDLS, CDR2 YYNGEE. CDR3 protein: CASSEGQGGYEQYF. CDR3 bases: TGTGCCAGCAGCGAGGGACAGGGAGGCTACGAGCAGTACTTC.

J is TRBJ2-3 and V is TRBV30; 8 bases are a match to TRBD2. Trimming cost V 4 bases and J 8 bases; bases outside gene matches: 11. The CDR3 totals 14 residues. Looked up from germline, CDR1 is GTSNPN and CDR2 is SVGIG (reference sequence). CDR3 loop: CAWTGGEFGATQYF. In DNA, the CDR3 is TGTGCCTGGACGGGGGGGGAGTTTGGAGCTACGCAGTATTTT.

The chain uses TRBV7-3 and TRBJ1-2, with D possibly being TRBD1 (6 bases). Germline CDR1 SGHTA, CDR2 FQGTGA. V lost 5 bases, J lost 4 bases, and 11 bases lay in between. The CDR3 is made up of 13 amino acids. CDR3 bases: TGTGCCAGCAGCGCCTCGACAGGCTATGGCTACACCTTC. As protein: CASSASTGYGYTF.

This rearrangement joins TRBV14 to TRBJ1-3; a possible D gene is TRBD1 (6 bases). From germline, CDR1 is SGHDN and CDR2 FVKESK. V lost 6 bases and J 0 bases, leaving 18 bases between the germline ends. The CDR3 runs to 17 residues. The CDR3 loop is CASSSWVDSRSGNTIYF. The CDR3, as DNA: TGTGCCAGCAGTTCTTGGGTGGACAGTCGCTCTGGAAACACCATATATTTT.

The V gene is TRBV29-1, the J gene TRBJ1-5, with a weak D call TRBD1 (6 bases). Between the trimmed V and J ends, which lost 5 bases and 5 bases, there was a span of 13 bases. CDR1 and CDR2 (germline): SQVTM, ANQGSEA. The CDR3 is 13 residues long. In DNA form, the CDR3 reads TGCAGCGTTAGGGGCAGGGGTGATCAGCCCCAGCATTTT. Its translation is CSVRGRGDQPQHF.

The genes are TRBV29-1 and TRBJ1-2, with D perhaps matching TRBD1 (6 bases). Looked up from germline, CDR1 is SQVTM and CDR2 is ANQGSEA. V lost 7 bases to trimming and J lost 3 bases, with 15 bases between them. The CDR3 consists of 13 residues. CDR3 sequence: CSAQGGDYYGYTF. In DNA, the CDR3 is TGCAGCGCCCAAGGGGGGGACTACTATGGCTACACCTTC.

This chain joins TRBV6-5 and TRBJ2-3, with D possibly TRBD2 on 5 matching bases. The CDR3 is made up of 15 amino acids. Germline V lookup: CDR1 MNHEY, CDR2 SVGAGI. The V end was cut by 7 bases, the J end by 0 bases, with 14 bases between. CDR3: CASTPTGRSTDTQYF. CDR3 DNA sequence: TGTGCCAGCACCCCGACGGGGAGAAGCACAGATACGCAGTATTTT.

The chain links TRBV19 to TRBJ1-1; D is possibly TRBD1 (6 bases). The V gene lost 5 bases and the J gene lost 0 bases, with 19 bases spanning the gap. The germline CDR1 and CDR2 sequences are LNHDA and SQIVND (reference sequence). The CDR3 covers 17 residues. CDR3 nucleotide sequence: TGTGCCAGTAGTCTCCGGGACACCGGAGAGGTGAACACTGAAGCTTTCTTT. Its translation: CASSLRDTGEVNTEAFF.

The chain employs TRBV7-2 and TRBJ1-4; 9 bases align to TRBD1. Germline-derived CDR1 and CDR2 are SGHTA and FQGNSA. With V trimmed by 4 bases and J by 8 bases, 8 bases remained unmatched. The CDR3 totals 15 residues. The CDR3 sequence: CASSWRTGEGEKLFF. The CDR3 DNA sequence: TGTGCCAGCAGCTGGAGGACAGGGGAGGGGGAAAAACTGTTTTTT.

V gene TRBV29-1 combines with J gene TRBJ1-5; a weak D match, TRBD1 (6 bases). The CDR3 loop spans 13 amino acids. Trimming pared 2 bases from V and 6 bases from J, leaving 11 bases between. Germline V CDR1 and CDR2: SQVTM, ANQGSEA. The CDR3: CSVEQGSGQPQHF. The CDR3 DNA reads as TGCAGCGTTGAACAGGGGAGCGGTCAGCCCCAGCATTTT.

The chain is built from TRBV6-5 and TRBJ1-3; 8 bases are shared with TRBD1. Germline CDR1 is MNHEY and CDR2 is SVGAGI. The V segment lost 6 bases and the J segment 4 bases; nucleotides outside the gene matches: 5. This CDR3 is built from 14 residues. CDR3 protein: CASRGQGKGNTIYF. The CDR3 DNA is TGTGCCAGCAGAGGACAGGGAAAGGGAAACACCATATATTTT.